These 31 T cell receptor beta chains came from one sample sequenced in a study of shared clonotypes between healthy human individuals. Some clones are missing from TCRdb's copy, which holds only in-frame ones; the method was immunoSEQ multiplex PCR. This table has more than 2,000,000 clones, over 85% appearing once. Sequenced sample: naive CD4+ T cells sorted from blood. Indicated subset: CD45RA+ positively selected. The source of these receptors is a man aged 18 to 30 in good health.

The rearrangement joins TRBV11-3 to TRBJ2-2; TRBD2 agrees at 7 bases. This CDR3 is 16 amino acids long. J gave up 5 bases and V 0 bases, and 6 bases lay outside the gene matches. Germline loops: CDR1 SGHNT, CDR2 YENEEA. The CDR3 coding sequence is TGTGCCAGCAGCTTAGATAACCGCGGGGGAACCGGGGAGCTGTTTTTT. Amino acids: CASSLDNRGGTGELFF.

The sample holds one count of this clone. The chain employs TRBV30 and TRBJ1-4; the D is unclear. The germline V gene encodes CDR1 GTSNPN and CDR2 SVGIG (reference sequence). CDR3 length: 13 amino acids. The V end was cut by 3 bases, the J end by 4 bases, with 9 bases between. CDR3 sequence: CAWRGAGNEKLFF. CDR3 in DNA: TGTGCCTGGAGAGGAGCCGGTAATGAAAAACTGTTTTTT.

The chain carries TRBV5-1 and TRBJ1-1; 9 nucleotides align to TRBD1. Looked up from germline, CDR1 is SGHRS and CDR2 is YFSETQ. V was pared by 4 bases and J by 8 bases, with 3 bases of the junction left unmatched. This CDR3 is 12 amino acids long. CDR3 coding DNA: TGCGCCAGCAGCCGGGACAGGGAGGAAGCTTTCTTT. Amino acid sequence: CASSRDREEAFF.

V and J are TRBV19 and TRBJ1-1, with no clear D. V shed 3 bases and J shed 0 bases, with 11 bases lying between them. This CDR3 has 15 residues. Germline values: CDR1 LNHDA, CDR2 SQIVND (reference sequence). The CDR3 reads CASSIGGTMNTEAFF. The CDR3 DNA reads as TGTGCCAGTAGTATCGGTGGCACGATGAACACTGAAGCTTTCTTT. The full variable domain, rest sourced from reference TRBV19 and TRBJ1-1, is DGGITQSPKYLFRKEGQNVTLSCEQNLNHDAMYWYRQDPGQGLRLIYYSQIVNDFQKGDIAEGYSVSREKKESFPLTVTSAQKNPTAFYLCASSIGGTMNTEAFFGQGTRLTVV.

This clone was counted between two and nine times. This sample also contains other DNA sequences that code for the same CDR3. The chain carries TRBV6-6 and TRBJ1-1; D is ambiguous. The CDR3 is made up of 11 amino acids. Germline assignment: CDR1 MNHNY and CDR2 SVGAGI (reference sequence). V lost 0 bases to trimming and J lost 5 bases, with 1 base between them. The CDR3 sequence is CASSYSTEAFF. The CDR3 coding sequence is TGTGCCAGCAGTTACTCGACTGAAGCTTTCTTT.

J is TRBJ2-3 and V is TRBV19, with a possible D match to TRBD2 (6 bases). The V end was cut by 9 bases, the J end by 2 bases, with 15 bases between. CDR1 and CDR2 from the germline V gene are LNHDA and SQIVND (reference sequence). The CDR3 has 14 residues. The DNA for the CDR3 is TGTGCCAGCACCCTGGAGGGCTTCACAGATACGCAGTATTTT. Translation gives CASTLEGFTDTQYF. The full variable domain, in which reference TRBV19 and TRBJ2-3 provide the parts outside the CDR3, is DGGITQSPKYLFRKEGQNVTLSCEQNLNHDAMYWYRQDPGQGLRLIYYSQIVNDFQKGDIAEGYSVSREKKESFPLTVTSAQKNPTAFYLCASTLEGFTDTQYFGPGTRLTVL.

This clone was seen once. The chain carries TRBV10-3 and TRBJ1-3; perhaps TRBD1 as D (5 bases). Germline V gene lookup returns CDR1 ENHRY and CDR2 SYGVKD. V was cut by 0 bases and J by 0 bases, with 12 bases left in between. The CDR3 extends over 17 amino acids. CDR3 amino acids: CAISESGPYVSGNTIYF. The CDR3 bases are TGTGCCATCAGTGAGTCGGGGCCCTACGTCTCTGGAAACACCATATATTTT.

The rearrangement links TRBV5-1 to TRBJ2-3; TRBD2 aligns across 7 bases. Per germline, CDR1 SGHRS and CDR2 YFSETQ. V lost 0 bases and J lost 2; bases outside the gene matches: 3. The CDR3 runs to 15 residues. For the CDR3, the DNA is TGCGCCAGCAGCTTGGATCTAGCGGCCACAGATACGCAGTATTTT. It translates to CASSLDLAATDTQYF.

In DNA, the CDR3 is TGTGCCAGCAGCTTACAGGGCCGGGACACTGAAGCTTTCTTT. It encodes CASSLQGRDTEAFF. This chain uses TRBV5-6 with TRBJ1-1, with a possible D match to TRBD1 (6 bases). The germline V gene encodes CDR1 SGHDT and CDR2 YYEEEE. Trimming shortened V by 2 bases and J by 3 bases, and 11 bases separated the two germline ends. There are 14 residues in the CDR3.

The rearrangement links TRBV14 to TRBJ2-7; 10 nucleotides align to TRBD1. The J segment lost 7 bases and the V segment lost 3 bases, leaving 6 bases of the junction unmatched. This CDR3 has 14 amino acids. The germline V gene encodes CDR1 SGHDN and CDR2 FVKESK. The CDR3 is CASSQGTGVREQYF. CDR3 DNA sequence: TGTGCCAGCAGCCAGGGGACAGGGGTTAGGGAGCAGTACTTC.

V gene TRBV25-1 combines with J gene TRBJ2-2; D is ambiguous. The germline V and J ends were trimmed by 0 bases and 0 bases, with 8 bases remaining between them. CDR3 size: 16 residues. Germline V lookup: CDR1 MGHDK, CDR2 SYGVNS. CDR3: CASSEYIASNTGELFF. The CDR3, as DNA: TGTGCCAGCAGTGAATATATCGCCTCGAACACCGGGGAGCTGTTTTTT.

The V and J genes are TRBV10-3 and TRBJ2-1, with 9 nucleotides matching TRBD2. The CDR3 extends over 16 amino acids. The germline gives CDR1 ENHRY, CDR2 SYGVKD. J gave up 5 bases and V 5 bases, and 10 bases lay outside the gene matches. The DNA for the CDR3 is TGTGCCATCAGTCCCTCCTGGGTAGCGGGAGACAATGAGCAGTTCTTC. This sequence encodes CAISPSWVAGDNEQFF.

As for this clone: This specimen includes other DNA sequences encoding the same CDR3. The chain employs TRBV5-1 and TRBJ2-2, with 11 bases lining up with TRBD2. Germline V gene sequence: CDR1 SGHRS, CDR2 YFSETQ. CDR3 length equals 16 residues. Trimming at V came to 4 bases and at J to 2 bases, leaving 4 bases not matched to a gene. This chain's CDR3 is CASSPTSGGNTGELFF. In DNA, the CDR3 is TGCGCCAGCAGCCCTACTAGCGGGGGTAACACCGGGGAGCTGTTTTTT.

This chain links TRBV15 with TRBJ1-2, with 9 bases lining up with TRBD1. The CDR3 spans 14 residues. The V gene end was trimmed by 2 bases and the J gene end by 8 bases; junction bases not matched to a gene: 6. Germline values: CDR1 LNHNV, CDR2 YYDKDF (reference sequence). CDR3 sequence: CATSRPGQGIGYTF. The CDR3 DNA reads as TGTGCCACCAGCAGACCAGGACAGGGGATCGGCTACACCTTC.

The chain employs TRBV4-3 and TRBJ1-2, with no clear D. There are 15 residues in the CDR3. In germline, CDR1 is LGHNA, CDR2 YSLEER. V was shortened by 2 bases and J by 6 bases, with 16 bases between the two germline ends. The CDR3 here is CASSQNPALYHGYTF. The DNA of the CDR3 is TGCGCCAGCAGCCAAAATCCTGCATTATACCATGGCTACACCTTC.

The chain couples TRBV7-8 to TRBJ1-2, with TRBD1 identical over 7 bases. This CDR3 comprises 15 residues. Trimming at V came to 5 bases and at J to 8 bases, leaving 14 bases not matched to a gene. Germline V gene data show CDR1 as SGHVS and CDR2 as FQNEAQ. This CDR3 reads CASSPRQGGRGGYTF. CDR3 sequence (DNA): TGTGCCAGCAGCCCACGACAGGGAGGGCGTGGAGGCTACACCTTC.

The CDR3 sequence is CSVEDPRSSGNTIYF. CDR3 coding DNA: TGCAGCGTTGAAGATCCCAGGAGCTCTGGAAACACCATATATTTT. The chain combines TRBV29-1 with TRBJ1-3, with unresolved D. V lost 0 bases to trimming and J lost 0 bases, with 9 bases between them. Germline CDR1 SQVTM, CDR2 ANQGSEA. The CDR3 loop spans 15 amino acids.

The chain combines TRBV5-6 with TRBJ2-3, with D possibly matching TRBD1 (6 bases). V lost 4 bases and J lost 2, with 14 bases in between. Germline assignment: CDR1 SGHDT and CDR2 YYEEEE. CDR3 length: 15 amino acids. The CDR3 loop is CASSPGHLFTDTQYF. In nucleotides, the CDR3 is TGTGCCAGCAGCCCGGGACACCTTTTCACAGATACGCAGTATTTT.

DNA of the CDR3: TGTGCCAGCTCACTTCTAGCGAACACCGGGGAGCTGTTTTTT. It translates to CASSLLANTGELFF. The gene calls are TRBV18 and TRBJ2-2; no reliable D call. V was pared by 4 bases and J by 0 bases, with 6 bases between. Germline V gene sequence: CDR1 KGHSH, CDR2 LQKENI. The length of the CDR3 is 14 residues.

This clone appeared once. The chain is built from TRBV5-1 and TRBJ2-5; TRBD2 aligns across 15 bases. This CDR3 comprises 16 residues. Germline CDR1 is SGHRS and CDR2 is YFSETQ. The J segment lost 3 bases and the V segment lost 3 bases, leaving 3 bases of the junction unmatched. The CDR3 nucleotides are TGCGCCAGCAGCTCGGGACTAGCGGGAGGAAAAGAGACCCAGTACTTC. Translated, it gives CASSSGLAGGKETQYF. Variable domain in full (rest from reference TRBV5-1 and TRBJ2-5): KAGVTQTPRYLIKTRGQQVTLSCSPISGHRSVSWYQQTPGQGLQFLFEYFSETQRNKGNFPGRFSGRQFSNSRSEMNVSTLELGDSALYLCASSSGLAGGKETQYFGPGTRLLVL.

The chain is built from TRBV19 and TRBJ2-2; 7 nucleotides match TRBD1. The CDR3 contains 16 residues. Trimming cost V 2 bases and J 2 bases; bases outside gene matches: 5. Germline V CDR1 and CDR2: LNHDA, SQIVND (reference sequence). The CDR3 coding sequence is TGTGCCAGTAGTATAATAAGACAGGGTAACACCGGGGAGCTGTTTTTT. Translated, it gives CASSIIRQGNTGELFF.

CDR3 nucleotides: TGTGCCTGGAGCAACGGGGATGAGCAGTTCTTC. Its translation is CAWSNGDEQFF. J is TRBJ2-1 and V is TRBV30; D may be TRBD2 (5 bases). CDR3 size: 11 residues. V was clipped by 3 bases and J by 8 bases, with 8 bases between them. CDR1 is GTSNPN and CDR2 is SVGIG in the germline V gene (reference sequence). Together with reference TRBV30 and TRBJ2-1, the CDR3 gives the full variable domain: SQTIHQWPATLVQPVGSPLSLECTVEGTSNPNLYWYRQAAGRGLQLLFYSVGIGQISSEVPQNLSASRPQDRQFILSSKKLLLSDSGFYLCAWSNGDEQFFGPGTRLTVL.

V usage is TRBV27 and J usage is TRBJ2-1, with D possibly being TRBD1 or TRBD2 (5 bases each). The V gene lost 6 bases and the J gene lost 7 bases, with 16 bases spanning the gap. Germline values: CDR1 MNHEY, CDR2 SMNVEV (reference sequence). This CDR3 has 14 residues. CDR3 region: CASRGTRWGNEQFF. CDR3 coding DNA: TGTGCCAGCAGAGGCACCCGATGGGGGAATGAGCAGTTCTTC.

The chain carries TRBV2 and TRBJ2-7, with 9 bases aligning to TRBD2. The length of the CDR3 is 14 residues. The J segment lost 5 bases and the V segment lost 5 bases, leaving 7 bases of the junction unmatched. The germline CDR1 and CDR2 sequences are SNHLY and FYNNEI. CDR3 residues: CASSRGGRDHEQYF. In DNA, the CDR3 is TGTGCCAGCAGTAGGGGCGGGAGGGACCACGAGCAGTACTTC.

About this clone: The junction does not match germline at one end; this may be a read error. This chain joins TRBV7-7 and TRBJ2-2, with TRBD2 matching over 13 bases. The CDR3 extends over 15 amino acids. Germline-derived CDR1 and CDR2 are SSHAT and FNYEAQ (reference sequence). CDR3 protein: CASSGLAGATGELFF. CDR3 nucleotide sequence: TGTGCTAGCAGCGGACTAGCGGGAGCCACCGGGGAGCTGTTTTTT.

V usage is TRBV5-5 and J usage is TRBJ2-2; D call uncertain. CDR1 and CDR2 from the germline V gene are SGHKS and YYEKEE (reference sequence). CDR3 length equals 14 residues. Deletions cut 0 bases from V and 1 base from J, with 4 bases between. DNA of the CDR3: TGTGCCAGCAGCTTGGGTCAGAACACCGGGGAGCTGTTTTTT. This sequence encodes CASSLGQNTGELFF.

This rearrangement joins TRBV28 to TRBJ1-1; no clear D. Germline CDR1 and CDR2: MDHEN and SYDVKM. With 1 base removed from V and 6 bases from J, the gap between germline ends came to 9 bases. This CDR3 is built from 13 residues. The CDR3 loop is CASSLSGRPEAFF. CDR3 DNA sequence: TGTGCCAGCAGTTTATCGGGTCGTCCTGAAGCTTTCTTT.

V and J are TRBV9 and TRBJ2-3; D not resolved. The V gene lost 1 base and the J gene lost 0 bases, with 9 bases spanning the gap. The CDR3 is made up of 15 amino acids. Germline V lookup: CDR1 SGDLS, CDR2 YYNGEE. The CDR3 here is CASSVQRSSTDTQYF. CDR3 DNA: TGTGCCAGCAGCGTACAACGGTCTAGCACAGATACGCAGTATTTT.

The chain has TRBV10-3 and TRBJ2-7; TRBD1 aligns across 8 bases. The CDR3 is made up of 16 amino acids. CDR1 and CDR2 (germline): ENHRY, SYGVKD. Germline trimming cut 5 bases from V and 0 bases from J; bases unmatched to any gene: 9. The CDR3 region is CAISLTGVLLSYEQYF. As DNA, the CDR3 is TGTGCCATCAGTCTGACAGGGGTTCTACTCTCCTACGAGCAGTACTTC.

V is TRBV6-7 and J is TRBJ2-7; D call uncertain. TRBV6-7 is labeled an ORF, and its function is uncertain. V lost 2 bases and J lost 2, with 10 bases in between. CDR3 length equals 14 residues. The CDR3 sequence is CASSYPGRAYEQYF. The CDR3 DNA reads as TGTGCCAGCAGTTACCCGGGTAGGGCCTACGAGCAGTACTTC.

This rearrangement joins TRBV30 to TRBJ1-6, with TRBD1 as a possible D gene (6 bases). V was cut by 5 bases and J by 6 bases, with 11 bases left in between. Germline V gives CDR1 GTSNPN, CDR2 SVGIG (reference sequence). The CDR3 is made up of 13 amino acids. CDR3 protein: CAWVTGSNSPLHF. The DNA of the CDR3 is TGTGCCTGGGTGACAGGTTCTAATTCACCCCTCCACTTT.